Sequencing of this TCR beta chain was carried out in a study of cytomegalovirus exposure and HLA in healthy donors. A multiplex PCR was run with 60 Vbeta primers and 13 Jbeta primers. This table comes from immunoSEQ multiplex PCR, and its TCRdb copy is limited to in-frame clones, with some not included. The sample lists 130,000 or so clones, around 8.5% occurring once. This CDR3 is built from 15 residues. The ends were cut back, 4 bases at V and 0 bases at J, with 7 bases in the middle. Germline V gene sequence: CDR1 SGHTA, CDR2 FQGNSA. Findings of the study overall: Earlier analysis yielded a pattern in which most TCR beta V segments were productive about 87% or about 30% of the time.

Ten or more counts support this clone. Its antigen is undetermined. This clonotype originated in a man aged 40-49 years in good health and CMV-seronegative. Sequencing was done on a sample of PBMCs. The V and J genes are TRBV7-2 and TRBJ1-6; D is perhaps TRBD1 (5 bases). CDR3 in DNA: TGTGCCAGCAGCTGGACAAACTCCTATAATTCACCCCTCCACTTT. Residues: CASSWTNSYNSPLHF.